A single sample is the source of the 3 T cell receptor beta chains below, sequenced in a study of T-cell memory formation after mild COVID-19. TCRdb itself ran the 5' RACE reads through MiXCR, one entry per CDR3 protein. The table has 500,000 to 650,000 distinct CDR3 sequences, approximately 21% seen once; the top ten hold 7% to 9%. Sequenced: PBMCs or a T cell subset sorted from them (not recorded which). Receptors originate from an adult woman who had mild COVID-19 (a few samples of this study predate the infection). Cell type and time point are not known.

The table lists this clonotype with many counts. V gene TRBV3-1 combines with J gene TRBJ2-2; unclear D gene. V lost 3 bases to trimming and J lost 3 bases, with 17 bases between them. The CDR3 is 17 residues long. Germline V gene lookup returns CDR1 LGHDT and CDR2 YNNKEL (reference sequence). Written as DNA, the CDR3 is TGTGCCAGCAGCCACGGTTTGGGTCAGCTTGACACCGGGGAGCTGTTTTTT. As protein: CASSHGLGQLDTGELFF.

The V gene is TRBV3-1, the J gene TRBJ1-2; D is uncertain. This CDR3 region has 17 residues. Trimming shortened V by 3 bases and J by 8 bases, and 25 bases separated the two germline ends. Per germline, CDR1 LGHDT and CDR2 YNNKEL (reference sequence). The CDR3 DNA sequence: TGTGCCAGCAGCCAGCTGGGAGGAGGGAACATTTTACAAGGCTACACCTTC. Protein product: CASSQLGGGNILQGYTF. Combining the CDR3 with reference TRBV3-1 and TRBJ1-2 gives the whole variable domain DTAVSQTPKYLVTQMGNDKSIKCEQNLGHDTMYWYKQDSKKFLKIMFSYNNKELIINETVPNRFSPKSPDKAHLNLHINSLELGDSAVYFCASSQLGGGNILQGYTFGSGTRLTVV.

The chain couples TRBV7-3 to TRBJ2-3, with a tentative D call TRBD1 (6 bases). Germline-derived CDR1 and CDR2 are SGHTA and FQGTGA. This CDR3 is built from 15 residues. V lost 0 bases and J 5 bases, leaving 12 bases between the germline ends. The CDR3 DNA follows: TGTGCCAGCAGCTTAACGGGGGCAGGGTTAGATACGCAGTATTTT. Its protein product is CASSLTGAGLDTQYF.